The 14 T cell receptor beta chains reported below all come from one sample, sequenced in a study of cytomegalovirus exposure and HLA in healthy donors. Both 60 Vbeta primers and 13 Jbeta primers went into the PCR. The method was immunoSEQ multiplex PCR; TCRdb's version includes in-frame clones alone and lacks a portion of them. Of under 200,000 clones in the sample, 81% are singletons; the top ten hold 3.4%. Sample: PBMCs. The receptor source for this set is a man in his forties or fifties in good health and CMV-seropositive.

The chain joins TRBV6-6 to TRBJ1-1; D may be TRBD1 (6 bases). The CDR3 covers 14 residues. Germline V CDR1 and CDR2: MNHNY, SVGAGI (reference sequence). Between the trimmed V and J ends, which lost 7 bases and 0 bases, there was a span of 12 bases. The CDR3 here is CASILDRLNTEAFF. The CDR3 DNA follows: TGTGCCAGCATTCTGGACAGATTGAACACTGAAGCTTTCTTT.

The gene calls are TRBV6-1 and TRBJ1-1; TRBD1 is a possible D gene (5 bases). The ends were cut back, 5 bases at V and 1 base at J, with 11 bases in the middle. From germline, CDR1 is MNHNS and CDR2 SASEGT. The CDR3 has 14 residues. Written as DNA, the CDR3 is TGTGCCAGCAGTTCAAATCAGGGGAACACTGAAGCTTTCTTT. This gives the protein CASSSNQGNTEAFF.

The V call is TRBV5-1, the J call TRBJ2-2; 11 bases line up with TRBD1. The V segment lost 4 bases and the J segment 7 bases; nucleotides outside the gene matches: 12. The CDR3 spans 17 residues. CDR1 and CDR2 (germline): SGHRS, YFSETQ. CDR3 sequence: CASSRYLTGQGVGELFF. The CDR3, as DNA: TGCGCCAGCAGCCGATACCTAACGGGACAGGGGGTCGGGGAGCTGTTTTTT.

The rearrangement joins TRBV7-9 to TRBJ2-1; 10 bases line up with TRBD1. Trimming cost V 7 bases and J 7 bases; bases outside gene matches: 13. CDR1 is SEHNR, CDR2 FQNEAQ, per germline (reference sequence). The length of the CDR3 is 16 residues. CDR3 amino acids: CASIPGWTGGLNEQFF. In DNA form, the CDR3 reads TGTGCCAGCATCCCCGGATGGACAGGGGGATTGAATGAGCAGTTCTTC.

V gene TRBV18 combines with J gene TRBJ1-4; 8 bases align to TRBD1. Looked up from germline, CDR1 is KGHSH and CDR2 is LQKENI. This CDR3 spans 16 amino acids. The V gene end was trimmed by 2 bases and the J gene end by 4 bases; junction bases not matched to a gene: 6. Here the CDR3 reads CASSPIGGQGNEKLFF. The CDR3 bases are TGTGCCAGCTCACCAATAGGTGGACAGGGTAATGAAAAACTGTTTTTT. Filled out from reference TRBV18 and TRBJ1-4, the complete variable domain reads NAGVMQNPRHLVRRRGQEARLRCSPMKGHSHVYWYRQLPEEGLKFMVYLQKENIIDESGMPKERFSAEFPKEGPSILRIQQVVRGDSAAYFCASSPIGGQGNEKLFFGSGTQLSVL.

The chain uses TRBV29-1 and TRBJ1-1, with D perhaps matching TRBD1 (5 bases). Germline CDR1 and CDR2: SQVTM and ANQGSEA. V gave up 8 bases and J gave up 3 bases, with 16 bases separating them. The CDR3 runs to 13 residues. The CDR3 DNA follows: TGCAGCTCACGGCAGGGTGGGGACACTGAAGCTTTCTTT. Amino acids: CSSRQGGDTEAFF.

This clone was picked up a small number of times. The V and J genes are TRBV29-1 and TRBJ2-3; no clear D gene. This CDR3 contains 14 residues. From germline, CDR1 is SQVTM and CDR2 ANQGSEA. V gave up 2 bases and J gave up 0 bases, with 9 bases separating them. The DNA of the CDR3 is TGCAGCGTTGAAATTGGCAGTAGCACAGATACGCAGTATTTT. This encodes CSVEIGSSTDTQYF.

The chain employs TRBV5-1 and TRBJ2-7, with D possibly being TRBD1 (6 bases). CDR1 is SGHRS, CDR2 YFSETQ, per germline. This CDR3 has 13 residues. V was shortened by 1 base and J by 6 bases, with 11 bases between the two germline ends. CDR3 coding DNA: TGCGCCAGCAGCTTGTTACAGGGCGGCGAGCAGTACTTC. Amino acids: CASSLLQGGEQYF.

The rearrangement joins TRBV7-3 to TRBJ1-1; unclear D gene. V lost 5 bases to trimming and J lost 0 bases, with 7 bases between them. The CDR3 length is 13 residues. Germline V gene lookup returns CDR1 SGHTA and CDR2 FQGTGA. The CDR3 reads CASSPNMNTEAFF. Written as DNA, the CDR3 is TGTGCCAGCAGCCCAAACATGAACACTGAAGCTTTCTTT.

The chain is built from TRBV6-7 and TRBJ2-7; 10 bases align to TRBD2. TRBV6-7 is designated an ORF whose function remains uncertain. This CDR3 comprises 17 residues. After removal of 2 bases from V and 4 bases from J, the junction contained 11 bases not matched to a gene. The CDR3 DNA sequence: TGTGCCAGCAGTTACCTCGTCCCGGGACTAGCGCGATACGAGCAGTACTTC. Protein: CASSYLVPGLARYEQYF.

The chain combines TRBV5-5 with TRBJ1-1, with 12 bases identical to TRBD1. Trimming cost V 0 bases and J 8 bases; bases outside gene matches: 5. The germline V gene has CDR1 SGHKS and CDR2 YYEKEE (reference sequence). The CDR3 is 15 residues long. CDR3 coding DNA: TGTGCCAGCAGCTTGGGGCCTGGGACAGGGGGCGAAGCTTTCTTT. The encoded protein is CASSLGPGTGGEAFF.

The chain links TRBV5-1 to TRBJ2-7; TRBD1 agrees at 7 bases. Looked up from germline, CDR1 is SGHRS and CDR2 is YFSETQ. J gave up 2 bases and V 1 base, and 6 bases lay outside the gene matches. The CDR3 spans 15 residues. CDR3 region: CASSLTGAPPYEQYF. In nucleotides, the CDR3 is TGCGCCAGCAGCTTGACAGGGGCCCCCCCCTACGAGCAGTACTTC.

This rearrangement joins TRBV29-1 to TRBJ2-3; D gene unclear. Between the trimmed V and J ends, which lost 4 bases and 2 bases, there was a span of 7 bases. The CDR3 sequence is 12 residues long. Germline lookup yields CDR1 SQVTM and CDR2 ANQGSEA. The CDR3 DNA reads as TGCAGCGTTGTCATGGCCACAGATACGCAGTATTTT. This gives the protein CSVVMATDTQYF.

This clone was observed once. The chain couples TRBV7-6 to TRBJ2-7, with TRBD2 matching 13 bases. Trimming removed 2 bases from V and 3 bases from J; junction bases left unmatched: 13. Per the germline V gene, CDR1 is SGHVS and CDR2 is FNYEAQ. CDR3 length: 19 amino acids. For the CDR3, the DNA is TGTGCCAGCAGCTTATTGACGACTAGCGGGGGGAAGGCAGACTACGAGCAGTACTTC. It specifies CASSLLTTSGGKADYEQYF.